What follows are 30 T cell receptor beta chains derived from one specimen sequenced in a study of Graves' ophthalmopathy and Graves' hyperthyroidism. TCR beta CDR3 amplification used RNA transcripts. RT-PCR with HTBI primers came first, then second-round multiplex PCR. One entry per CDR3 protein, called by TCRdb with MiXCR from the multiplex PCR reads. The top ten clones hold 10% to 15% of a sample with roughly 300,000 distinct CDR3 sequences, around a sixth of them seen once. The specimen was peripheral blood. All receptors derive from an adult man with Graves' ophthalmopathy.

CDR3 sequence: CASSVPGLAGVETQYF. The CDR3 bases are TGTGCCAGCAGTGTACCGGGACTAGCGGGAGTTGAGACCCAGTACTTC. V and J are TRBV6-2 or TRBV6-3 and TRBJ2-5, with 14 bases aligning to TRBD2. The ends lost 5 bases at V and 5 bases at J; junction bases unmatched: 7. CDR3 length: 16 residues. CDR1 and CDR2 from the germline V gene are MNHEY and SVGEGT.

This clonotype was detected many times. This CDR3 is CSASKGGRSNTEAFF. The CDR3 bases are TGCAGTGCTAGTAAGGGGGGGCGGTCGAACACTGAAGCTTTCTTT. This chain connects TRBV20-1 to TRBJ1-1, with a weak D call TRBD1 (6 bases). Germline V gene data show CDR1 as DFQATT and CDR2 as SNEGSKA (reference sequence). V was trimmed by 3 bases and J by 1 base, leaving 15 bases between them. There are 15 residues in the CDR3.

This clonotype was counted once. V gene TRBV29-1 combines with J gene TRBJ2-5; D is perhaps TRBD1 or TRBD2 (5 bases each). Per the germline V gene, CDR1 is SQVTM and CDR2 is ANQGSEA. The CDR3 length is 11 residues. The germline V and J ends were trimmed by 6 bases and 4 bases, with 9 bases remaining between them. The CDR3 DNA reads TGCAGCGTCGATGGGGGAGAGACCCAGTACTTC. It translates to CSVDGGETQYF.

At least ten counts were recorded for this clonotype. CDR3 protein: CASSPAGTEAFF. CDR3 DNA sequence: TGTGCCAGTAGCCCAGCGGGGACTGAAGCTTTCTTT. The rearrangement links TRBV19 to TRBJ1-1, with D hard to call. V was cut by 6 bases and J by 5 bases, with 10 bases left in between. Per the germline V gene, CDR1 is LNHDA and CDR2 is SQIVND (reference sequence). CDR3 size: 12 residues.

This clonotype has a count of ten or more. This chain links TRBV11-2 with TRBJ2-5; D gene uncertain. Germline V lookup: CDR1 SGHAT, CDR2 FQNNGV. V was trimmed by 1 base and J by 5 bases, leaving 8 bases between them. This CDR3 comprises 13 residues. CDR3 residues: CASSLGAIETQYF. The CDR3 DNA sequence: TGTGCCAGCAGCTTAGGAGCGATCGAGACCCAGTACTTC.

In this sample, this clonotype turned up many times. This sequence joins TRBV19 and TRBJ1-5; 11 nucleotides line up with TRBD1. The germline V gene encodes CDR1 LNHDA and CDR2 SQIVND (reference sequence). The CDR3 covers 17 residues. V trimming: 7 bases; J trimming: 1 base; junction bases outside the gene matches: 9. The CDR3 sequence is CASTKDRGRGSNQPQHF. CDR3 nucleotide sequence: TGTGCCAGTACCAAGGACAGGGGGCGCGGAAGCAATCAGCCCCAGCATTTT. Full variable domain (outside the CDR3, taken from reference TRBV19 and TRBJ1-5): DGGITQSPKYLFRKEGQNVTLSCEQNLNHDAMYWYRQDPGQGLRLIYYSQIVNDFQKGDIAEGYSVSREKKESFPLTVTSAQKNPTAFYLCASTKDRGRGSNQPQHFGDGTRLSIL.

This clonotype was counted at least ten times. The chain joins TRBV27 to TRBJ1-2, with 7 positions matching TRBD1. V lost 2 bases, J lost 4 bases, and 4 bases stayed unmatched. Per the germline V gene, CDR1 is MNHEY and CDR2 is SMNVEV (reference sequence). The CDR3 runs 14 residues. The CDR3 reads CASSLKGGSYGYTF. In DNA, the CDR3 is TGTGCCAGCAGTTTAAAAGGGGGCAGCTATGGCTACACCTTC.

This clonotype has at least ten counts. The chain has TRBV7-3 and TRBJ2-7; D call uncertain. CDR1 is SGHTA and CDR2 is FQGTGA in the germline V gene. The V and J ends lost 1 base and 5 bases respectively, with 12 bases between them. The CDR3 spans 14 residues. This CDR3 is CASSLIAVGDEQYF. In nucleotides, the CDR3 is TGTGCCAGCAGCTTAATCGCAGTGGGCGACGAGCAGTACTTC.

This clonotype was detected many times. The rearrangement joins TRBV20-1 to TRBJ1-5; D may be TRBD1 (5 bases). V shed 0 bases and J shed 7 bases, with 13 bases lying between them. Per germline, CDR1 DFQATT and CDR2 SNEGSKA (reference sequence). There are 14 residues in the CDR3. The CDR3 DNA is TGCAGTGCTAGAGATGCCCAGGGAATCCAGCCCCAGCATTTT. It yields the protein CSARDAQGIQPQHF.

This clonotype was picked up many times. The chain employs TRBV12-3 or TRBV12-4 and TRBJ2-7; unclear D gene. This CDR3 is 12 amino acids long. Trimming left V 6 bases short and J 3 bases short, with 9 bases between. The CDR3 loop is CASSPYSYEQYF. The CDR3 region has the DNA TGTGCCAGCAGCCCTTACAGCTACGAGCAGTACTTC.

This clonotype has at least ten counts. V is TRBV15 and J is TRBJ1-1; a weak D match, TRBD1 (5 bases). Trimming left V 4 bases short and J 2 bases short, with 14 bases between. The germline V gene has CDR1 LNHNV and CDR2 YYDKDF (reference sequence). CDR3 length equals 15 residues. This CDR3 reads CATSTSGRTNTEAFF. As DNA, the CDR3 is TGTGCCACCAGCACCTCGGGACGGACAAACACTGAAGCTTTCTTT.

This clonotype was found many times. The V call is TRBV29-1, the J call TRBJ2-7, with 8 positions matching TRBD2. The germline V gene encodes CDR1 SQVTM and CDR2 ANQGSEA. Losses at the gene ends were 2 bases for V and 0 bases for J; bases not matched to a gene: 3. This CDR3 comprises 14 residues. The CDR3 here is CSVESSGSSYEQYF. The DNA for the CDR3 is TGCAGCGTTGAATCCAGCGGGAGCTCCTACGAGCAGTACTTC.

This clonotype was counted many times. The J gene is TRBJ2-7, the V gene TRBV28; D not certain. The CDR3 has 13 amino acids. Germline CDR1 and CDR2: MDHEN and SYDVKM. V was clipped by 5 bases and J by 1 base, with 9 bases between them. The CDR3 is CASSPPPSYEQYF. The CDR3 DNA reads as TGTGCCAGCAGTCCACCCCCTTCCTACGAGCAGTACTTC.

This clonotype was seen at least ten times. The chain has TRBV28 and TRBJ1-5; tentatively, D is TRBD1 (6 bases). CDR1 and CDR2 from the germline V gene are MDHEN and SYDVKM. The CDR3 loop spans 15 amino acids. Trimming took 6 bases from V and 1 from J, leaving 13 bases between them. CDR3: CASRTRGPSNQPQHF. The CDR3 region has the DNA TGTGCCAGCAGAACCCGGGGGCCCAGCAATCAGCCCCAGCATTTT.

This clonotype occurred many times. The gene calls are TRBV14 and TRBJ2-2; the D is unclear. The CDR3 has 17 amino acids. The V gene lost 4 bases and the J gene lost 0 bases, with 15 bases spanning the gap. CDR1 and CDR2 from the germline V gene are SGHDN and FVKESK. The CDR3 region is CASSPRNRYANTGELFF. CDR3 coding DNA: TGTGCCAGCAGCCCCCGTAACAGATACGCGAACACCGGGGAGCTGTTTTTT.

This clonotype has at least ten counts. This sequence joins TRBV28 and TRBJ2-2, with TRBD2 as a possible D gene (5 bases). Per the germline V gene, CDR1 is MDHEN and CDR2 is SYDVKM. V lost 4 bases to trimming and J lost 4 bases, with 13 bases between them. The CDR3 runs 15 residues. This CDR3 reads CASSSTGGLTGELFF. The CDR3 DNA follows: TGTGCCAGCAGTTCCACCGGAGGACTCACCGGGGAGCTGTTTTTT.

This clonotype was seen ten or more times. The V and J genes are TRBV12-3 or TRBV12-4 and TRBJ2-2; D is perhaps TRBD1 (5 bases). V lost 6 bases and J lost 1, with 12 bases in between. The CDR3 length is 15 residues. CDR3 DNA: TGTGCCAGCAGAACCGGACAAGGGAACACCGGGGAGCTGTTTTTT. This translates into CASRTGQGNTGELFF.

This clonotype was counted many times. The chain joins TRBV11-2 to TRBJ1-1; D remains ambiguous. From germline, CDR1 is SGHAT and CDR2 FQNNGV. Trimming stripped 5 bases from V and 4 bases from J, with 14 bases between. This CDR3 is 14 amino acids long. CDR3 sequence reads: CASSLHQMSTEAFF. CDR3 bases: TGTGCCAGCAGCCTTCACCAAATGAGCACTGAAGCTTTCTTT.

This clonotype was recorded many times. The rearrangement joins TRBV6-1 to TRBJ2-2; D is ambiguous. This CDR3 spans 13 amino acids. In germline, CDR1 is MNHNS, CDR2 SASEGT. Deletions cut 3 bases from V and 4 bases from J, with 6 bases between. The CDR3 region has the DNA TGTGCCAGCAGTGAGAGTGGCACCGGGGAGCTGTTTTTT. Translating gives CASSESGTGELFF.

V gene TRBV6-1 combines with J gene TRBJ1-2, with D hard to call. CDR1 MNHNS and CDR2 SASEGT come from the germline V gene. This CDR3 contains 16 residues. V was pared by 2 bases and J by 1 base, with 14 bases between. The CDR3 coding sequence is TGTGCCAGCAGTGAACTTCCAGGCCCCATTAACTATGGCTACACCTTC. Its translation: CASSELPGPINYGYTF.

At least ten counts were recorded for this clonotype. V usage is TRBV6-2 or TRBV6-3 and J usage is TRBJ2-7; a weak D match, TRBD1 (6 bases). Between the trimmed V and J ends, which lost 8 bases and 6 bases, there was a span of 17 bases. The CDR3 is 13 amino acids. Germline V CDR1 and CDR2: MNHEY, SVGEGT. This CDR3 is CASSGVEWSEQYF. The DNA of the CDR3 is TGTGCCAGCTCAGGGGTCGAGTGGTCCGAGCAGTACTTC.

This clonotype was observed many times. V gene TRBV6-2 or TRBV6-3 combines with J gene TRBJ2-5, with 11 bases fitting TRBD2. The J segment lost 7 bases and the V segment lost 7 bases, leaving 11 bases of the junction unmatched. Germline V CDR1 and CDR2: MNHEY, SVGEGT. CDR3 size: 15 residues. CDR3: CASTTAAGTSGTQYF. For the CDR3, the DNA is TGTGCCAGCACCACTGCAGCCGGGACTAGCGGGACCCAGTACTTC.

This clonotype appeared a few times. It may be a read error: a sequence one base away is much more abundant. The chain is built from TRBV12-3 or TRBV12-4 and TRBJ2-7; no firm D call. This CDR3 has 14 residues. V lost 3 bases and J lost 4, with 13 bases in between. CDR3 DNA sequence: TGTGCCAGCAGTTTCAGGCAGTTAGAGTACGAGCAGTACTTC. This sequence encodes CASSFRQLEYEQYF.

This clonotype was recorded many times. V is TRBV6-5 and J is TRBJ1-1; 8 bases are shared with TRBD1. The CDR3 runs 16 residues. The V segment lost 0 bases and the J segment 6 bases; nucleotides outside the gene matches: 9. Per germline, CDR1 MNHEY and CDR2 SVGAGI. The CDR3 protein is CASSYSQGAGVAEAFF. The CDR3 DNA is TGTGCCAGCAGTTACTCTCAGGGGGCGGGAGTCGCTGAAGCTTTCTTT.

Many counts were recorded for this clonotype. The chain links TRBV15 to TRBJ1-5, with TRBD1 matching 10 bases. CDR3 length equals 14 residues. With 5 bases clipped from V and 2 bases from J, the junction kept 0 bases outside the gene matches. Per germline, CDR1 LNHNV and CDR2 YYDKDF (reference sequence). The CDR3 sequence: CATSGQGGNQPQHF. In DNA form, the CDR3 reads TGTGCCACCAGCGGACAGGGGGGCAATCAGCCCCAGCATTTT.

This clonotype was observed many times. This chain uses TRBV11-1 with TRBJ2-2; maybe TRBD1 (5 bases). The CDR3 sequence is 14 residues long. Between the trimmed V and J ends, which lost 10 bases and 2 bases, there was a span of 14 bases. Germline V gene sequence: CDR1 SGHAT, CDR2 FQDESV (reference sequence). The CDR3 coding sequence is TGTGCCATCCAGGGCGCCATTAACACCGGGGAGCTGTTTTTT. Translated: CAIQGAINTGELFF. The complete variable domain, with remaining parts taken from reference TRBV11-1 and TRBJ2-2, reads EAEVAQSPRYKITEKSQAVAFWCDPISGHATLYWYRQILGQGPELLVQFQDESVVDDSQLPKDRFSAERLKGVDSTLKIQPAELGDSAMYLCAIQGAINTGELFFGEGSRLTVL.

At least ten counts were recorded for this clonotype. The chain recombines TRBV12-3 or TRBV12-4 with TRBJ1-1; no definite D call. Trimming removed 1 base from V and 4 bases from J, with 10 bases in between. The CDR3 sequence is 14 residues long. CDR3 DNA: TGTGCCAGCAGTTTAGTAGGGTATGGCACTGAAGCTTTCTTT. Protein: CASSLVGYGTEAFF.

This clonotype was seen many times. This chain connects TRBV5-1 to TRBJ2-5; D may correspond to TRBD1 or TRBD2 (5 bases each). Germline CDR1 reads SGHRS; CDR2 reads YFSETQ. Trimming removed 5 bases at V and 2 bases at J, with 13 bases between. This CDR3 region has 14 residues. CDR3 in amino acids: CASSWDGQQETQYF. For the CDR3, the DNA is TGCGCCAGCAGTTGGGACGGGCAACAAGAGACCCAGTACTTC.

There are many counts of this clonotype. This chain links TRBV12-3 or TRBV12-4 with TRBJ2-7; possibly TRBD1 for D (5 bases). Trimming pared 6 bases from V and 2 bases from J, leaving 17 bases between. The CDR3 contains 15 residues. The CDR3 nucleotides read TGTGCCAGCAGGGGAATAGGGCAGGGAACCTACGAGCAGTACTTC. Protein: CASRGIGQGTYEQYF.

In this sample, this clonotype turned up many times. The chain is built from TRBV6-2 or TRBV6-3 and TRBJ2-7; 7 bases align to TRBD2. From germline, CDR1 is MNHEY and CDR2 SVGEGT. V gave up 5 bases and J gave up 5 bases; unmatched junction bases: 9. The CDR3 consists of 14 residues. The CDR3 reads CASSTSAVSHEQYF. DNA for the CDR3: TGTGCCAGCAGTACTAGCGCTGTTTCCCACGAGCAGTACTTC.